These 31 T cell receptor beta chains were sequenced from one sample in a study of T cell repertoires in cytomegalovirus infection. No antigen has been identified for these receptors. Each CDR3 protein gets one entry after TCRdb re-called the reads with MiXCR. The sample lists roughly 180,000 distinct CDR3 sequences, roughly 22% occurring once. The sequencing used CD8+ T cells from cultured PBMCs, collected from culture after CMV antigen stimulation. Receptor source: a human donor in good health (CMV status not recorded). Some clones in this sample may be carry-over from other donors' samples.

The V call is TRBV10-3, the J call TRBJ2-3, with 9 bases aligning to TRBD2. This CDR3 comprises 21 residues. CDR1 is ENHRY and CDR2 is SYGVKD in the germline V gene. V lost 3 bases, J lost 0 bases, and 19 bases stayed unmatched. CDR3 nucleotides: TGTGCCATCAGTGAAGTTTGGATAGCGGGGGTCTCCCCAACTAGCACAGATACGCAGTATTTT. This codes for CAISEVWIAGVSPTSTDTQYF.

This clonotype was observed a handful of times. V is TRBV29-1 and J is TRBJ1-2, with D uncertain. The CDR3 has 12 amino acids. Germline-derived CDR1 and CDR2 are SQVTM and ANQGSEA. V lost 6 bases to trimming and J lost 1 base, with 9 bases between them. The CDR3 protein is CSVAGSNYGYTF. In nucleotides, the CDR3 is TGCAGCGTAGCCGGGAGTAACTATGGCTACACCTTC.

This clonotype appeared once. The V call is TRBV7-6, the J call TRBJ2-2; TRBD2 is a possible D gene (6 bases). CDR1 and CDR2 (germline): SGHVS, FNYEAQ. V lost 0 bases to trimming and J lost 8 bases, with 16 bases between them. The CDR3 totals 16 residues. In DNA form, the CDR3 reads TGTGCCAGCAGCTTAGCAGGCGGGGCGGATATGGGGGAGCTGTTTTTT. The encoded protein is CASSLAGGADMGELFF.

The chain links TRBV7-2 to TRBJ1-5, with a tentative D call TRBD1 (5 bases). The germline CDR1 and CDR2 sequences are SGHTA and FQGNSA. The CDR3 is made up of 17 amino acids. The V and J ends lost 5 bases and 4 bases respectively, with 21 bases between them. CDR3 sequence reads: CASSPGRAGRWNQPQHF. Written as DNA, the CDR3 is TGTGCCAGCAGCCCGGGTCGGGCAGGGCGGTGGAATCAGCCCCAGCATTTT. The whole variable domain, remainder taken from reference TRBV7-2 and TRBJ1-5, is GAGVSQSPSNKVTEKGKDVELRCDPISGHTALYWYRQSLGQGLEFLIYFQGNSAPDKSGLPSDRFSAERTGGSVSTLTIQRTQQEDSAVYLCASSPGRAGRWNQPQHFGDGTRLSIL.

This clonotype was counted only a few times. The V gene is TRBV7-8, the J gene TRBJ1-5, with D uncertain. There are 16 residues in the CDR3. Trimming took off 2 bases at V and 4 bases at J, with 15 bases between the two ends. CDR1 SGHVS and CDR2 FQNEAQ come from the germline V gene. The chain's CDR3 is CASSLNSPNSNQPQHF. The CDR3 DNA reads as TGTGCCAGCAGCTTAAATAGTCCGAACAGTAATCAGCCCCAGCATTTT. Full variable domain (remainder filled in from reference TRBV7-8 and TRBJ1-5): GAGVSQSPRYKVAKRGQDVALRCDPISGHVSLFWYQQALGQGPEFLTYFQNEAQLDKSGLPSDRFFAERPEGSVSTLKIQRTQQEDSAVYLCASSLNSPNSNQPQHFGDGTRLSIL.

The J gene is TRBJ1-1, the V gene TRBV10-3; maybe TRBD1 (5 bases). Germline loops: CDR1 ENHRY, CDR2 SYGVKD. V was shortened by 1 base and J by 1 base, with 10 bases between the two germline ends. The CDR3 is 15 amino acids. The CDR3 reads CAISEWDSTNTEAFF. CDR3 DNA sequence: TGTGCCATCAGTGAGTGGGACTCTACGAACACTGAAGCTTTCTTT.

This chain connects TRBV12-3 or TRBV12-4 to TRBJ1-3, with a weak D call TRBD1 (6 bases). The germline V and J ends were trimmed by 3 bases and 8 bases, with 11 bases remaining between them. The CDR3 is made up of 13 amino acids. CDR3 in amino acids: CASSFGGPDTIYF. The CDR3 DNA sequence: TGTGCCAGCAGTTTCGGGGGGCCAGACACCATATATTTT.

This clonotype showed up just a few times. The V and J genes are TRBV6-5 and TRBJ1-6; no firm D call. This CDR3 is built from 13 residues. V was cut by 8 bases and J by 7 bases, with 12 bases left in between. The V gene's germline CDR1 is MNHEY and CDR2 SVGAGI. The CDR3 DNA follows: TGTGCCAGCGTCGGATCCTTCAATTCACCCCTCCACTTT. This gives the protein CASVGSFNSPLHF.

This clonotype was seen a few times. This chain links TRBV6-2 or TRBV6-3 with TRBJ2-7; the match to TRBD1 covers 11 bases. CDR3 length equals 15 residues. CDR1 and CDR2 from the germline V gene are MNHEY and SVGEGT. V was pared by 6 bases and J by 4 bases, with 8 bases of the junction left unmatched. This CDR3 reads CASSQYRDRGYEQYF. Written as DNA, the CDR3 is TGTGCCAGCAGCCAATACCGGGACAGGGGGTACGAGCAGTACTTC.

This clonotype was seen a handful of times. The rearrangement uses TRBV11-3 and TRBJ2-2, with D unclear. The germline V gene encodes CDR1 SGHNT and CDR2 YENEEA. V lost 5 bases, J lost 0 bases, and 13 bases lay in between. This CDR3 is built from 16 residues. CDR3 in amino acids: CASSPPRGTNTGELFF. The DNA for the CDR3 is TGTGCCAGCAGCCCCCCCCGTGGTACGAACACCGGGGAGCTGTTTTTT. The full variable domain, in which reference TRBV11-3 and TRBJ2-2 provide the parts outside the CDR3, is EAGVVQSPRYKIIEKKQPVAFWCNPISGHNTLYWYLQNLGQGPELLIRYENEEAVDDSQLPKDRFSAERLKGVDSTLKIQPAELGDSAVYLCASSPPRGTNTGELFFGEGSRLTVL.

The rearrangement joins TRBV12-5 to TRBJ1-5; perhaps TRBD1 as D (6 bases). The V gene's germline CDR1 is LGHNT and CDR2 FRNRAP. Trimming left V 5 bases short and J 4 bases short, with 21 bases between. The CDR3 loop spans 17 amino acids. This CDR3 reads CASGLSSTGTSNQPQHF. The CDR3 DNA reads TGTGCTAGTGGTCTCTCATCAACAGGGACCTCAAATCAGCCCCAGCATTTT.

This clonotype showed up just a few times. The chain couples TRBV2 to TRBJ1-1, with D uncertain. This CDR3 is built from 13 residues. Germline CDR1 reads SNHLY; CDR2 reads FYNNEI. V gave up 3 bases and J gave up 6 bases, with 11 bases separating them. This CDR3 reads CASSERGRSEAFF. As DNA, the CDR3 is TGTGCCAGCAGTGAGAGAGGGAGGTCTGAAGCTTTCTTT.

The chain joins TRBV11-2 to TRBJ2-7; D is ambiguous. Trimming shortened V by 4 bases and J by 1 base, and 17 bases separated the two germline ends. The CDR3 spans 16 residues. The germline V gene encodes CDR1 SGHAT and CDR2 FQNNGV. CDR3 DNA: TGTGCCAGCAGCTCCCTTTCCCGGGTGATTTCCTACGAGCAGTACTTC. Its translation: CASSSLSRVISYEQYF.

The J gene is TRBJ1-4, the V gene TRBV7-2; 9 bases align to TRBD1. The CDR3 runs 16 residues. With V trimmed by 2 bases and J by 4 bases, 5 bases remained unmatched. The germline CDR1 and CDR2 sequences are SGHTA and FQGNSA. Here the CDR3 DNA reads TGTGCCAGCAGCTTACAGGGACAGGGATATAATGAAAAACTGTTTTTT. It codes for CASSLQGQGYNEKLFF.

This clonotype was detected a few times. The chain recombines TRBV12-5 with TRBJ2-1, with a tentative D call TRBD1 (5 bases). The CDR3 is 14 amino acids. Germline lookup yields CDR1 LGHNT and CDR2 FRNRAP. V dropped 6 bases and J dropped 8 bases, with 17 bases sitting between them. The CDR3 is CASGLGHLTDEQFF. CDR3 in DNA: TGTGCTAGTGGCCTCGGACATCTAACGGATGAGCAGTTCTTC.

J is TRBJ2-3 and V is TRBV6-2 or TRBV6-3, with D tentatively TRBD2 (5 bases). The V and J ends lost 3 bases and 1 base respectively, with 11 bases between them. The germline V gene encodes CDR1 MNHEY and CDR2 SVGEGT. The CDR3 covers 15 residues. Here the CDR3 reads CASSYQFGGTDTQYF. The CDR3 coding sequence is TGTGCCAGCAGTTATCAGTTCGGGGGCACAGATACGCAGTATTTT.

Regarding this clonotype: The junction and the germline gene differ at one end; a read error may be behind it. The chain recombines TRBV4-1 with TRBJ2-5, with no clear D. The CDR3 loop spans 12 amino acids. The germline gives CDR1 MGHRA, CDR2 YSYEKL. Here the CDR3 reads CASSQGSETQYF. In nucleotides, the CDR3 is TGTGCCAGCAGCCAAGGTTCTGAGACCCAGTACTTC.

This clonotype was observed a few times. The junction shows a germline mismatch at one end, possibly a read error. This chain joins TRBV7-2 and TRBJ1-1; D might be TRBD1 (6 bases). The CDR3 loop spans 14 amino acids. Per germline, CDR1 SGHTA and CDR2 FQGNSA. CDR3 coding DNA: TGTGCCGGCAGCTGGGCAGGGGTTAACACTGAAGCTTTCTTT. Encoded protein: CAGSWAGVNTEAFF.

This clonotype was seen repeatedly, ten times or more. The V and J genes are TRBV7-2 and TRBJ2-7, with TRBD2 matching over 8 bases. The V segment lost 5 bases and the J segment 5 bases; nucleotides outside the gene matches: 5. The CDR3 extends over 13 amino acids. Germline values: CDR1 SGHTA, CDR2 FQGNSA. The CDR3 region is CASSLGGADEQYF. In DNA, the CDR3 is TGTGCCAGCAGCCTCGGGGGGGCTGACGAGCAGTACTTC. The variable domain in full, with the rest retrieved from reference TRBV7-2 and TRBJ2-7, is GAGVSQSPSNKVTEKGKDVELRCDPISGHTALYWYRQSLGQGLEFLIYFQGNSAPDKSGLPSDRFSAERTGGSVSTLTIQRTQQEDSAVYLCASSLGGADEQYFGPGTRLTVT.

This chain connects TRBV7-2 to TRBJ2-3; 7 positions match TRBD1. This CDR3 comprises 18 residues. Germline values: CDR1 SGHTA, CDR2 FQGNSA. The V gene end was trimmed by 6 bases and the J gene end by 0 bases; junction bases not matched to a gene: 15. The CDR3 bases are TGTGCCAGCAGGGACGACAGAGGACAGGTGGATAGCACAGATACGCAGTATTTT. Amino acid sequence: CASRDDRGQVDSTDTQYF.

This clonotype was observed a handful of times. J is TRBJ1-1 and V is TRBV12-3 or TRBV12-4; D is possibly TRBD1 (5 bases). V was pared by 5 bases and J by 4 bases, with 17 bases between. The CDR3 has 15 amino acids. The CDR3 sequence is CASSPSLGGPTEAFF. The CDR3 DNA follows: TGTGCCAGCAGTCCATCCCTGGGGGGACCCACTGAAGCTTTCTTT.

As regards this clonotype: This may stem from a read error, because a much larger clone lies one nucleotide away. This rearrangement joins TRBV7-9 to TRBJ2-1; tentative D call: TRBD1 (5 bases). CDR3 length equals 12 residues. Germline values: CDR1 SEHNR, CDR2 FQNEAQ (reference sequence). With 3 bases removed from V and 6 bases from J, the gap between germline ends came to 6 bases. The CDR3 loop is CASSFGANEQFF. The CDR3, as DNA: TGTGCCAGCAGCTTTGGGGCCAATGAGCAGTTCTTC. The whole variable domain, filled in from reference TRBV7-9 and TRBJ2-1, reads DTGVSQNPRHKITKRGQNVTFRCDPISEHNRLYWYRQTLGQGPEFLTYFQNEAQLEKSRLLSDRFSAERPKGSFSTLEIQRTEQGDSAMYLCASSFGANEQFFGPGTRLTVL.

DNA for the CDR3: TGTGCCAGCAGTTACGCGCGGGAGCAGTTCTTC. It encodes CASSYAREQFF. This chain connects TRBV12-3 or TRBV12-4 to TRBJ2-1, with no clear D. This CDR3 is 11 amino acids long. Trimming took 4 bases from V and 10 from J, leaving 8 bases between them.

This rearrangement joins TRBV27 to TRBJ1-1; possible D gene TRBD1, 6 bases. This CDR3 is built from 17 residues. Germline CDR1 and CDR2: MNHEY and SMNVEV (reference sequence). V was pared by 2 bases and J by 4 bases, with 20 bases between. CDR3 sequence (DNA): TGTGCCAGCAGTTTAGAATCTACCGGCAGGGGTACCACTGAAGCTTTCTTT. It codes for CASSLESTGRGTTEAFF.

The V call is TRBV18, the J call TRBJ2-5; no clear D gene. Germline lookup yields CDR1 KGHSH and CDR2 LQKENI. Deletions cut 2 bases from V and 5 bases from J, with 12 bases between. The CDR3 is made up of 14 amino acids. The CDR3 DNA follows: TGTGCCAGCTCACCAACCACCTCCGGGGAGACCCAGTACTTC. Protein product: CASSPTTSGETQYF.

The genes are TRBV29-1 and TRBJ2-7; D tentatively fits TRBD1 or TRBD2 (5 bases each). This CDR3 contains 13 residues. Per germline, CDR1 SQVTM and CDR2 ANQGSEA. Trimming took off 1 base at V and 2 bases at J, with 9 bases between the two ends. Here the CDR3 reads CSVEVGVAYEQYF. CDR3 nucleotides: TGCAGCGTTGAAGTGGGGGTCGCCTACGAGCAGTACTTC.

The rearrangement uses TRBV7-2 and TRBJ1-3, with D unresolved. The CDR3 runs 14 residues. CDR1 is SGHTA and CDR2 is FQGNSA in the germline V gene. Trimming shortened V by 1 base and J by 1 base, and 5 bases separated the two germline ends. The CDR3 sequence is CASSLERSGNTIYF. The CDR3, as DNA: TGTGCCAGCAGCTTAGAACGGTCTGGAAACACCATATATTTT.

CDR3 coding DNA: TGTGCCAGCAGCGGGGTGGCCCTGTACCAAGAGACCCAGTACTTC. Translated, it gives CASSGVALYQETQYF. The chain is built from TRBV6-1 and TRBJ2-5, with D possibly matching TRBD2 (5 bases). CDR1 is MNHNS and CDR2 is SASEGT in the germline V gene. The CDR3 spans 15 residues. V lost 6 bases and J 0 bases, leaving 14 bases between the germline ends.

The genes are TRBV10-3 and TRBJ2-7; 7 bases align to TRBD1. Looked up from germline, CDR1 is ENHRY and CDR2 is SYGVKD. V dropped 6 bases and J dropped 5; count of bases not matched to a gene: 13. This CDR3 comprises 15 residues. CDR3 DNA sequence: TGTGCCATCAGCGGGGCTTCCGGGACAGTGAACGAGCAGTACTTC. Translation gives CAISGASGTVNEQYF.

This clonotype turned up a few times. The rearrangement links TRBV7-9 to TRBJ1-4; D ambiguous. V was pared by 5 bases and J by 0 bases, with 16 bases between. Germline V lookup: CDR1 SEHNR, CDR2 FQNEAQ (reference sequence). CDR3 length: 17 amino acids. The CDR3, as DNA: TGTGCCAGCAGCCCAAGTCTCGGCCGGTCAACTAATGAAAAACTGTTTTTT. Translated, it gives CASSPSLGRSTNEKLFF.

The chain carries TRBV27 and TRBJ1-2; D gene uncertain. The CDR3 length is 13 residues. Trimming removed 3 bases at V and 7 bases at J, with 12 bases between. Germline values: CDR1 MNHEY, CDR2 SMNVEV (reference sequence). The CDR3 loop is CASSFGSGVGYTF. In DNA, the CDR3 is TGTGCCAGCAGTTTCGGTTCTGGAGTTGGCTACACCTTC.